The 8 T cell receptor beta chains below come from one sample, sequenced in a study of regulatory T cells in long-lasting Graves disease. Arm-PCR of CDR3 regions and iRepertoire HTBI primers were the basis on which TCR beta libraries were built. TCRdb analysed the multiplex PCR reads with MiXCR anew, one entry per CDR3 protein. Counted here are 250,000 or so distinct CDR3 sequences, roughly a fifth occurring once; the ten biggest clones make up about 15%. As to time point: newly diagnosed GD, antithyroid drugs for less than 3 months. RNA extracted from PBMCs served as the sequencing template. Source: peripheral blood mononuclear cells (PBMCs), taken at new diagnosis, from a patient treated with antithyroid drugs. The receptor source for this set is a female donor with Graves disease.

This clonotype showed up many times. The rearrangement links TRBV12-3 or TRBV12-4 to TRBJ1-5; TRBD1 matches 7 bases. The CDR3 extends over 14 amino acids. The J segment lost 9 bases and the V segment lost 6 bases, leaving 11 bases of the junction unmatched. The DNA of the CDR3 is TGTGCCAGCAGAACCGGGACAGAAAAAGGGCCCCAGCATTTT. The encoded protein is CASRTGTEKGPQHF.

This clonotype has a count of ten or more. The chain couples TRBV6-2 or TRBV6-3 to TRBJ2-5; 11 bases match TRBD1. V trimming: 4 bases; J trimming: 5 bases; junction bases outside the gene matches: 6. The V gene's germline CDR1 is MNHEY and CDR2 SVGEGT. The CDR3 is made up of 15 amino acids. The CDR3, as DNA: TGTGCCAGCAGTTGGACAGGGGGCGTTTTGGAGACCCAGTACTTC. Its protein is CASSWTGGVLETQYF.

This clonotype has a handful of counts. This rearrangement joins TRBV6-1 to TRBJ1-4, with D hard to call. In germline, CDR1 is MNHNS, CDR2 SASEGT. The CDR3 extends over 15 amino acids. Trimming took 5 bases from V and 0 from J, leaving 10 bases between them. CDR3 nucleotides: TGTGCCAGCAGTCCCACCTATGCAACTAATGAAAAACTGTTTTTT. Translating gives CASSPTYATNEKLFF.

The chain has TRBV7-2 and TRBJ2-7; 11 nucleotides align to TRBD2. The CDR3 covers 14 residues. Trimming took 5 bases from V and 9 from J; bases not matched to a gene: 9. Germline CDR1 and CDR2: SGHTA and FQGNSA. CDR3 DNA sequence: TGTGCCAGCAGCCGTGGGACTAGCGGCGGGGCGCAGTACTTC. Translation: CASSRGTSGGAQYF.

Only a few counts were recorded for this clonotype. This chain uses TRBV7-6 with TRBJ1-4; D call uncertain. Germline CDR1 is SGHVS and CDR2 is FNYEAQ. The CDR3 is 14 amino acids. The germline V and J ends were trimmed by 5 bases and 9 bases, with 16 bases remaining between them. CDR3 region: CASSRSNAGQKLFF. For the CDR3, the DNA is TGTGCCAGCAGCCGAAGCAACGCCGGGCAAAAACTGTTTTTT.

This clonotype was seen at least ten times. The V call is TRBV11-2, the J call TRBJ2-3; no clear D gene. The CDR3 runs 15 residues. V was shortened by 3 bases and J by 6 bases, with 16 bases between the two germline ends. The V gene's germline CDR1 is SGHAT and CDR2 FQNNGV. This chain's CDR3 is CASSFVQSLADTQYF. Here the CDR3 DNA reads TGTGCCAGCAGCTTTGTTCAATCCTTGGCGGATACGCAGTATTTT.

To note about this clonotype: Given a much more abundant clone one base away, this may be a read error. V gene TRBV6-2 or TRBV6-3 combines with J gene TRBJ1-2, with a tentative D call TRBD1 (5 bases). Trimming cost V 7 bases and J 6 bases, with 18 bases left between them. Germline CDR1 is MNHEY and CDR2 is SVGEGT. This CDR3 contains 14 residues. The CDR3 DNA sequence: TGTGCCAGCATTTTTAGGGCGAGAGGGGATGGCTACACCTTC. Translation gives CASIFRARGDGYTF.

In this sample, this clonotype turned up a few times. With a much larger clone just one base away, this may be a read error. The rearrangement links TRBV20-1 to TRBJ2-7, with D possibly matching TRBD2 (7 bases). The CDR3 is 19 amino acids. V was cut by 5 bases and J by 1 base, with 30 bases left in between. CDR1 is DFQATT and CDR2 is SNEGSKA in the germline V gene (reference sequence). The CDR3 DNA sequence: TGCAGTGCTCAGCCGGGGGAGGGACCGTCAGGGGCTTGGTCCTACGAGCAGTACTTC. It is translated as CSAQPGEGPSGAWSYEQYF.